This record covers a single T cell receptor beta chain. This receptor's antigen is unknown. Base quality data are lacking; no much larger clone is found one base away. This sample is drawn from a study of cytomegalovirus exposure and HLA in healthy donors (dated by TCRdb to 2016 to 2017). Regarding the research as a whole: An earlier analysis of more than 550 of the donors reported 276 Gb of sequence data and about 120 million unique TCR beta sequences obtained from some 170 million T cells. An early release covering 550 to 700 HLA-typed donors comprised about 310 gigabases of sequencing data and tens of millions of unique TCR sequences. Of the roughly 400 genotyped donors, 81% fell in the genetic ancestry cluster associated with self-reported Caucasian donors. The study aimed to test whether signatures of past pathogen exposure could be identified by cataloging public T cell receptors. The study profiled the T cell repertoires of hundreds of subjects by immunosequencing and related them to cytomegalovirus serostatus. Along with the approximately 670-subject first cohort, a separate validation cohort of roughly 110 different subjects was used. High-throughput TCR immunosequencing, statistical association of individual TCRs with disease status, and machine learning were combined to predict cytomegalovirus infection status. In a later analysis, previously published TCR beta repertoires from some 640 donors were re-analyzed and high-resolution HLA genotyping was added so that TCR occurrence patterns could be studied. In the later analysis, no new phenotypic data were used to find candidate immune exposures; instead, reliance was placed on TCR beta sequences and their occurrence across donors. In an earlier analysis of 587 of the donors, high-throughput TCR beta sequencing was used to judge whether each TCR beta V gene segment behaved as functional or pseudogenic. Alongside the repertoire data, information on donor age, sex, ethnicity and CMV serostatus was compiled. A later genetic analysis used genome-wide SNP genotypes for about three fifths of the roughly 700 donors, treating that subset as a discovery cohort. All discovery cohort repertoires had been generated on a single sequencing platform. HLA typing included class I and class II loci at four-digit resolution. The number of typed donors differed by locus: about 620-630 for A, B, C, DRB1 and DQB1; 522 for DQA1; about 600 for DPA1; and around 490 for DPB1. A few DR-DQ haplotypes were treated as single units for association and clustering because of strong linkage in the cohort. Across about 370 genotyped donors of the cohort, an average of approximately 240,000 unique TCR beta nucleotide sequences per donor were sequenced, and roughly 20% of those sequences were non-productive. Beyond this particular receptor, the publication reports: The authors suggested that the approach could potentially be generalized to other disease states and immunological phenotypes. When HLA alleles, especially DR and DQ, strongly co-occurred, TCR associations were difficult to assign to individual alleles. The study listed 170 or so TCR beta chains as associated with cytomegalovirus. In a later analysis, TCR association rates were found to vary across HLA loci, with the most associated TCRs seen for DRB1 alleles and the fewest for HLA-C alleles. Because counts were too low, 15 to 20 rarely observed V segments, including chromosome 9 orphons, were excluded from the earlier analysis of 587 of the donors. Most TCR sequences were observed very rarely across donors, whereas some public TCRs were present in many individuals. Several of the top co-occurrence clusters appeared to be linked to parvovirus B19, influenza, CMV and Epstein-Barr virus, according to a later analysis. The classifier was reported to diagnose cytomegalovirus status with high specificity and sensitivity in both the original and validation cohorts. In a later analysis, most CMV-associated TCR beta chains were found to appear HLA-restricted, with HLA associations seemingly driven largely by CMV exposure. Immune exposure information for the cohort was limited to CMV serostatus. A later analysis found that HLA-associated TCR beta chains were more clonally expanded and had lower generation probabilities than equally common non-associated chains. In vitro tests confirmed that three of the cytomegalovirus-associated TCR beta chains recognize cytomegalovirus antigens. Correlated functional status among segregating V segments might reflect linkage disequilibrium, but an unknown experimental factor could not be ruled out. An earlier analysis of several hundred of the donors showed that most TCR beta V segments appeared in productive rearrangements either about 87% or about 30% of the time, which broadly matched IMGT annotations. HLA typing was unavailable for some donors at each locus, so association tests used only the typed subset. The sequencing pipeline was judged likely to have produced a cluster of highly shared sequence variants as a technical artifact. Only TCR beta chains were sequenced in this cohort, and the absence of alpha or paired-chain data limited detectable features. In a later analysis, 15,000 to 20,000 TCR beta sequences were associated with specific HLA alleles at a false discovery rate of 0.05. V-gene and J-gene trimming of TCR beta chains was associated with a missense DCLRE1C variant in a later genetic analysis, and the association was replicated in an independent cohort. Some IMGT-functional V segments, including TRBV6-2 and TRBV6-3, could not be distinguished by the 87-base-pair reads and were therefore excluded. According to a later genetic analysis, donors in an Asian-associated ancestry cluster had fewer N-insertions in productive TCRs than the approximately 650-donor mean. Sequencing depth was assumed to be roughly uniform across donors in the presence/absence analyses, though that assumption may not hold. A further reported finding was that TCR beta sequences accurately predicted the HLA-A and HLA-B alleles for most subjects in the first cohort.

The CDR3, from cysteine to phenylalanine, totals 16 residues. The retained sequence is limited to the CDR3, 48 bases, with the frame set at the first base. The germline V gene provides CDR1 SNHLY and CDR2 FYNNEI. Clipping removes 6 bases from V and 7 bases from J, with 12 as the unmatched junction base count. Libraries came from the immunoSEQ multiplex PCR assay. The multiplex PCR relied on a mix of 60 forward primers for TCR Vbeta segments and 13 reverse primers for TCR Jbeta segments. Amplification of the CDR3 region of rearranged TCR beta genes was performed with a multiplex PCR assay on genomic DNA. Amplified TCR beta libraries were sequenced as 87-base-pair reads on the Illumina HiSeq System. As for how the authors treated the data: Across the 670 or so repertoires, a later analysis counted 78 million or so unique TCR beta chains, roughly 11 million of which were shared by at least two donors. Raw reads were error-corrected and collapsed into unique sequences with a nearest-neighbor algorithm that merged closely related sequences to remove PCR and sequencing errors. To assign V, D and J gene segments, CDR3 sequences were aligned to IMGT reference sequences. Each retained sequence needed at least a six-nucleotide match to both a V gene segment and a J gene segment. A rearrangement counted as productive if the CDR3 had no stop codons and remained in frame with V and J, and every other rearrangement counted as non-productive. CDR3 was defined according to IMGT convention as the region running from the second conserved V-encoded cysteine to the conserved J-encoded phenylalanine. In an earlier analysis of around 600 of the donors, sequences lacking an unambiguous match to a single V gene segment were excluded. In an earlier analysis of 587 of the donors, V segments were called functional above 56.7% productive rearrangements and were called segregating when the between-donor standard deviation exceeded 5%. A statistical classification framework was built for diagnosing cytomegalovirus status from the catalog of TCR beta chain sequences. In a later analysis, V and J genes were assigned by comparing TCR nucleotide sequences against IMGT/GENE-DB human TR gene sequences. Using the TCRdist pipeline, a later analysis assigned CDR3 sequences along with most-parsimonious VDJ recombination scenarios. In a later analysis, each TCR beta chain was defined by its CDR3 amino acid sequence together with its V-gene family, and reads without a unique V-gene family were excluded. In a later analysis, 450 to 600 highly shared, low-generation-probability nucleotide sequences were removed to address suspected cross-contamination and a sequencing artifact. In a later analysis, a clonal expansion index for each public chain was calculated from normalized within-repertoire ranks of inferred template counts. A later analysis computed generation probabilities with a VDJ recombination model fitted to out-of-frame rearrangements, and checked the results against IGoR. In a later analysis, TCR-TCR, TCR-HLA and TCR-CMV co-occurrence was scored with hypergeometric tests, and a repertoire-size bias correction was applied to TCR pairs. False discovery rates were estimated in a later analysis by permuting HLA or CMV assignments 20 times. A later analysis grouped co-occurring TCRs with DBSCAN, adding TCRdist sequence similarity when clustering within HLA-allele-positive subsets. Repertoires with fewer than 30,000 or more than 120,000 public chains, plus five repertoires with anomalous nucleotide sharing, were excluded from co-occurrence clustering. TCRdb's version of the immuneACCESS table is confined to in-frame rearrangements and falls short of the full clone set. An unresolved V gene accounts for under half of the shortfall where checked; the remainder is of unknown origin. V and J calls and clone size are copied from that table; D and trimming were computed from the DNA. The sample includes about 120,000 clones, with more than 65% observed a single time. Of the sample, roughly 0.82% falls within the top ten clones.

The cohort consisted of more than 650 healthy bone marrow donors. Cohort members were all nominally healthy when sampled, although unrecorded immune exposures were likely present. The donor tested CMV seronegative, placing the donor among the 352 seronegative members of the cohort. A peripheral blood sample was collected from each donor, and TCR beta sequencing was performed on peripheral blood mononuclear cells. Genomic DNA was extracted from the blood cell samples with the Qiagen DNeasy Blood Extraction Kit. This receptor was identified in a woman aged 25 to 39 in good health and CMV-seronegative. The rearranged chain carries TRBV2 and TRBJ2-1; 10 middle bases align to TRBD1. Material for sequencing was PBMCs. The nucleotide sequence reads as follows: TGTGCCAGCAGACAAGCCGGGACAGGGGCGAGGAATGAGCAGTTCTTC. Its translation reads: CASRQAGTGARNEQFF. Here the CDR3 is joined to the reference TRBV2 and TRBJ2-1 genes, and the full variable domain is: EPEVTQTPSHQVTQMGQEVILRCVPISNHLYFYWYRQILGQKVEFLVSFYNNEISEKSEIFDDQFSVERPDGSNFTLKIRSTKLEDSAMYFCASRQAGTGARNEQFFGPGTRLTVL.